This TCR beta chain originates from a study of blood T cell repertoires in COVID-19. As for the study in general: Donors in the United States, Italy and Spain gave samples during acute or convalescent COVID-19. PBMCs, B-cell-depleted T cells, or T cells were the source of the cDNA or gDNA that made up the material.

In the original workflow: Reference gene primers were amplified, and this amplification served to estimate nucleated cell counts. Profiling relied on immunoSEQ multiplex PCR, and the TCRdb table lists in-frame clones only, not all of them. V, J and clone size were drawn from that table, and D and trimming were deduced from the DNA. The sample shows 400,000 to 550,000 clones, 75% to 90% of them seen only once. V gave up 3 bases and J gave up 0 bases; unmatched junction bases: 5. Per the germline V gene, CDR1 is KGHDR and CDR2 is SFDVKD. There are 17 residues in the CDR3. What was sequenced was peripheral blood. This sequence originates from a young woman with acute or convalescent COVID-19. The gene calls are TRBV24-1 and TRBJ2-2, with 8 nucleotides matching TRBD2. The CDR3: CATSDPGGHTNTGELFF. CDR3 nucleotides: TGTGCCACCAGTGATCCGGGGGGGCATACGAACACCGGGGAGCTGTTTTTT.